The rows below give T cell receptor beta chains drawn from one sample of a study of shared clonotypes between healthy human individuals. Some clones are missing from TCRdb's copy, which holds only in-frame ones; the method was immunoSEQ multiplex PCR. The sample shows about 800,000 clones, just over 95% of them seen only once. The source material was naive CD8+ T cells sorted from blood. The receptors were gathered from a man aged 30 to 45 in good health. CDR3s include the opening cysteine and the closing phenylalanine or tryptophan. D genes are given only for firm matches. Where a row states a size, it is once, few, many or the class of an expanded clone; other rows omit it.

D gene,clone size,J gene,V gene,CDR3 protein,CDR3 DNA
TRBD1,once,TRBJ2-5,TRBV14,CASSQEGTGRETQYF,TGTGCCAGCAGCCAAGAAGGGACAGGGAGAGAGACCCAGTACTTC
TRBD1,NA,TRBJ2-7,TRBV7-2,CASSPVPDRGEGEQYF,TGTGCCAGCAGCCCGGTCCCGGACAGGGGAGAGGGGGAGCAGTACTTC
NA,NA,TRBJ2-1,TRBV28,CASSSQGHEQFF,TGTGCCAGCAGCTCACAGGGTCATGAGCAGTTCTTC
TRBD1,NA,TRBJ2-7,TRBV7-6,CASSWRTGPYEQYF,TGTGCCAGCAGCTGGCGGACAGGGCCTTACGAGCAGTACTTC
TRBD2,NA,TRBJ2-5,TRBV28,CASSSSTSGRSETQYF,TGTGCCAGCAGTTCCTCGACTAGCGGGCGTTCTGAGACCCAGTACTTC
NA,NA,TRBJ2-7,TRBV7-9,CASSPRDRTYEQYF,TGTGCCAGCAGCCCTAGGGACCGGACCTACGAGCAGTACTTC
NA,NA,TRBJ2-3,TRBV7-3,CASSPRLDTDTQYF,TGTGCCAGCAGCCCGAGACTGGACACAGATACGCAGTATTTT
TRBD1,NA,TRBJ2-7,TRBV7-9,CASSLGQGAYEQYF,TGTGCCAGCAGCCTTGGACAGGGGGCCTACGAGCAGTACTTC
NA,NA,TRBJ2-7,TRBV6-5,CASSSGAYEQYF,TGTGCCAGCAGTTCAGGGGCTTACGAGCAGTACTTC
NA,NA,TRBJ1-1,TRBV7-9,CASSTTGMNTEAFF,TGTGCCAGCAGCACGACAGGAATGAACACTGAAGCTTTCTTT
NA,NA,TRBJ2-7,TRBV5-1,CASSLGNGIYEQYF,TGCGCCAGCAGCTTGGGGAATGGGATTTACGAGCAGTACTTC
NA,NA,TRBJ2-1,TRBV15,CATSTKGDEQFF,TGTGCCACCAGCACTAAGGGGGATGAGCAGTTCTTC
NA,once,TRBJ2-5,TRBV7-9,CASSLFHREETQYF,TGTGCCAGCAGCTTATTCCATAGGGAAGAGACCCAGTACTTC
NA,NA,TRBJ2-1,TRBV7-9,CASSGASYEQFF,TGTGCCAGCAGCGGGGCTAGCTATGAGCAGTTCTTC
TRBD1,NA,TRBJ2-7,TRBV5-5,CASSNGQAYEQYF,TGTGCCAGCAGCAATGGACAGGCCTACGAGCAGTACTTC
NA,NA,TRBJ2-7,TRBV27,CASKGGYEQYF,TGTGCCAGCAAAGGGGGCTACGAGCAGTACTTC
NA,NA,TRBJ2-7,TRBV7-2,CASSPFRSYEQYF,TGTGCCAGCAGCCCTTTTCGGAGCTACGAGCAGTACTTC
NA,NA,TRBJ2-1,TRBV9,CASSPRTQGDEQFF,TGTGCCAGCAGCCCCCGGACACAAGGGGATGAGCAGTTCTTC
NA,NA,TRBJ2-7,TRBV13,CASSSGNSYEQYF,TGTGCCAGCAGCTCGGGGAATTCCTACGAGCAGTACTTC
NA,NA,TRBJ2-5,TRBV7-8,CASSSGVAVQETQYF,TGTGCCAGCAGCTCGGGGGTAGCGGTCCAAGAGACCCAGTACTTC
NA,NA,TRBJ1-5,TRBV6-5,CASSTAGPNQPQHF,TGTGCCAGCAGCACAGCAGGGCCCAATCAGCCCCAGCATTTT
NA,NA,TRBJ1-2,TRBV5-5,CASSGNNYGYTF,TGTGCCAGCAGCGGAAATAACTATGGCTACACCTTC
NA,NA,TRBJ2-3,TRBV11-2,CASSLVGQIFTDTQYF,TGTGCCAGCAGCTTAGTAGGGCAGATCTTCACAGATACGCAGTATTTT
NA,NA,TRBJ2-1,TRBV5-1,CASSLSGQGPYNEQFF,TGCGCCAGCAGCTTGTCTGGGCAGGGGCCCTACAATGAGCAGTTCTTC
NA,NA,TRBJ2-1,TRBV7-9,CAIHPGLAYNEQFF,TGTGCCATCCACCCGGGACTGGCTTACAATGAGCAGTTCTTC
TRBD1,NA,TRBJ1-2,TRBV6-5,CASTHSQGAHGYTF,TGTGCCAGCACTCATTCACAGGGGGCTCATGGCTACACCTTC